This T cell receptor (beta chain) was retrieved from a study of neurological immune-mediated disorders. Libraries from sorted cells each used about a million CD4+ or CD8+ T cells. Findings of the study overall: The most TCR clonal expansion was seen in HTLV-1-associated myelopathy, and the least was seen in multiple sclerosis, which fell below healthy controls.

This clonotype rates as medium-sized. Antigen: not known. The cDNA was synthesized by 5'RACE incorporating 10-nucleotide random UMIs. A single record per CDR3 protein comes from TCRdb applying MiXCR to the 5' RACE reads. The sample holds more than 15,000 distinct CDR3 sequences; 11% to 15% are singletons and the top ten take almost 8%. The CDR3 length is 15 residues. CDR1 MNHEY and CDR2 SVGAGI come from the germline V gene. V was cut by 6 bases and J by 2 bases, with 14 bases left in between. The receptor was derived from a woman aged 55 to 70 with HTLV-1-associated myelopathy (HAM/TSP). The chain carries TRBV6-5 and TRBJ2-1, with D tentatively TRBD1 or TRBD2 (5 bases each). Specimen: CD4+ T cells from blood. Here the CDR3 DNA reads TGTGCCAGCAGCTCAAGAGGGGCCCCCTACAATGAGCAGTTCTTC. Protein sequence: CASSSRGAPYNEQFF.